This T cell receptor beta chain was sequenced in a study of PD-1 blockade in classical Hodgkin lymphoma. At the level of the study: Treatment was intravenous nivolumab, 3 mg/kg every 2 weeks, until progression.

Sequencing was performed with immunoSEQ multiplex PCR; in TCRdb, only in-frame clones are kept and a portion is missing. The profile covers about 41,000 clones, with 69% appearing a single time and about 2.7% taken by the ten largest. The germline V gene encodes CDR1 WSHSY and CDR2 SAAADI. The CDR3 consists of 18 residues. Trimming at V came to 4 bases and at J to 0 bases, leaving 8 bases not matched to a gene. Notes on the study in general: Before treatment, complete responders showed about the same diversity as newly diagnosed patients.

This clone was seen only once. The target antigen is unknown. The sample's time point: cycle 4 day 1 (C4D1), after 6 weeks of nivolumab. Exposure to brentuximab vedotin varied, and each patient had relapsed following autologous stem cell transplantation. The chain couples TRBV10-2 to TRBJ2-3; 12 bases fit TRBD2. The clonotype comes from a human donor with classical Hodgkin lymphoma. Specimen: peripheral blood mononuclear cells (PBMCs), collected before the fourth cycle of nivolumab. The CDR3 sequence: CASSGTSGGLGSTDTQYF. The CDR3 DNA reads TGCGCCAGCAGTGGAACTAGCGGGGGGCTGGGTAGCACAGATACGCAGTATTTT.